Sequencing of this T cell receptor (beta chain) was carried out in a study of T cell changes during pregnancy in multiple sclerosis. This clone has only a few counts. Profiling relied on immunoSEQ multiplex PCR, and the TCRdb table lists in-frame clones only, not all of them. Among 20,000 to 25,000 clones, roughly 89% were seen once, and the ten largest hold 5.5% to 8%. Between the trimmed V and J ends, which lost 4 bases and 7 bases, there was a span of 15 bases. From germline, CDR1 is SGDLS and CDR2 YYNGEE. The CDR3 length is 14 residues. The chain couples TRBV9 to TRBJ2-1, with D possibly being TRBD1 (6 bases). Sequencing was performed on CD8+ T cells from peripheral blood mononuclear cells, taken in the first trimester of pregnancy. This TCR derives from a female donor with multiple sclerosis, enrolled in a pregnancy study. CDR3 DNA: TGTGCCAGCAGCCCCGTGAGGGGGTATAATGAGCAGTTCTTC. It translates to CASSPVRGYNEQFF. The variable domain in full, with the rest retrieved from reference TRBV9 and TRBJ2-1, is DSGVTQTPKHLITATGQRVTLRCSPRSGDLSVYWYQQSLDQGLQFLIQYYNGEERAKGNILERFSAQQFPDLHSELNLSSLELGDSALYFCASSPVRGYNEQFFGPGTRLTVL.